This TCR beta chain came from a study of cytomegalovirus exposure and HLA in healthy donors (dated by TCRdb to about 2017). Study-level background: An earlier analysis of several hundred of the donors reported 276 Gb of sequence data and around 120 million unique TCR beta sequences obtained from roughly 180 million T cells. Around 330 gigabases of sequencing data and around 80 million unique TCR sequences made up an early release that covered roughly 670 HLA-typed donors. Of the approximately 400 genotyped donors, 65% to 90% fell in the genetic ancestry cluster associated with self-reported Caucasian donors. The study aimed to test whether cataloging public T cell receptors could reveal signatures of past pathogen exposure. The study used immunosequencing to profile the T cell repertoires of 600 to 850 subjects and linked those repertoires to cytomegalovirus serostatus. Along with the roughly 610-subject first cohort, a separate validation cohort of around 110 different subjects was used. High-throughput TCR immunosequencing, statistical association of individual TCRs with disease status, and machine learning were combined to predict cytomegalovirus infection status. To study patterns of TCR occurrence, a later analysis re-analyzed previously published TCR beta repertoires from under 750 donors and added high-resolution HLA genotyping. Rather than drawing on any new phenotypic data, the later analysis identified candidate immune exposures from TCR beta sequences and the way those sequences occurred across donors. An earlier analysis of several hundred of the donors applied high-throughput TCR beta sequencing to assess whether each TCR beta V gene segment acted as functional or pseudogenic. Donor age, sex, ethnicity and CMV serostatus were collected together with the repertoire data. In a later genetic analysis, genome-wide SNP genotypes for about three fifths of the roughly 670 donors were used, and that subset was treated as a discovery cohort. All discovery cohort repertoires had been generated using a single sequencing platform. Both class I and class II loci were covered by HLA typing, at four-digit resolution. The number of typed donors differed by locus: about 620-630 for A, B, C, DRB1 and DQB1; 522 for DQA1; fewer than 610 for DPA1; and 450 to 480 for DPB1. Roughly 5 DR-DQ haplotypes were treated as single units for association and clustering because of strong linkage in the cohort. Among 350 to 400 genotyped donors of the cohort, an average of approximately 230,000 unique TCR beta nucleotide sequences were sequenced per donor, about a sixth of them non-productive.

As for this clone: This clone's antigen is unknown. The record has no base qualities; no much larger clone is one base away.

Libraries were made using the immunoSEQ multiplex PCR assay. For the multiplex PCR, a mixture combining 60 forward primers for TCR Vbeta segments and 13 reverse primers for TCR Jbeta segments was used. A multiplex PCR assay on genomic DNA amplified the CDR3 region of rearranged TCR beta genes. Amplified TCR beta libraries were sequenced as 87-base-pair reads on the Illumina HiSeq System. The published analysis was carried out like this. In a later analysis, roughly 80 million unique TCR beta chains were counted across the approximately 670 repertoires, and about 9.9 million of these chains were shared by at least two donors. Raw reads were error-corrected and collapsed into unique sequences with a nearest-neighbor algorithm that merged closely related sequences to remove PCR and sequencing errors. V, D and J gene segments were assigned by aligning CDR3 sequences to IMGT reference sequences. For a sequence to be retained, a match of at least six nucleotides to both a V gene segment and a J gene segment was required. Rearrangements were called productive when the CDR3 lacked stop codons and stayed in frame with V and J; all others were non-productive. Following IMGT convention, CDR3 was defined as the stretch from the second conserved V-encoded cysteine up to the conserved J-encoded phenylalanine. Sequences without an unambiguous match to a single V gene segment were excluded from the earlier analysis of 450 to 750 of the donors. An earlier analysis of almost 600 of the donors classified V segments as functional when productive rearrangements were above 56.7% and as segregating when the standard deviation between donors was above 5%. To diagnose cytomegalovirus status from the catalog of TCR beta chain sequences, a statistical classification framework was built. A later analysis assigned V and J genes by comparing TCR nucleotide sequences with IMGT/GENE-DB human TR gene sequences. In a later analysis, CDR3 sequences and most-parsimonious VDJ recombination scenarios were assigned using the TCRdist pipeline. In a later analysis, each TCR beta chain was defined by its CDR3 amino acid sequence together with its V-gene family, and reads lacking a unique V-gene family were excluded. As a way to deal with suspected cross-contamination and a sequencing artifact, a later analysis dropped roughly 600 nucleotide sequences that were highly shared and had low generation probability. A later analysis calculated a clonal expansion index for each public chain from normalized within-repertoire ranks of inferred template counts. A later analysis computed generation probabilities with a VDJ recombination model fitted to out-of-frame rearrangements, and checked the results against IGoR. In a later analysis, hypergeometric tests were used to score TCR-TCR, TCR-HLA and TCR-CMV co-occurrence, with a repertoire-size bias correction applied to TCR pairs. A later analysis estimated false discovery rates by permuting HLA or CMV assignments 20 times. In a later analysis, co-occurring TCRs were grouped using DBSCAN, with TCRdist sequence similarity added in when clustering inside HLA-allele-positive subsets. Repertoires with fewer than 30,000 or more than 120,000 public chains, plus five repertoires with anomalous nucleotide sharing, were excluded from co-occurrence clustering. TCRdb took over this immuneACCESS table, retaining in-frame rearrangements with V and J assigned. Such tables are incomplete; in checked studies, under half of the missing clones stem from an unresolved V gene, and the remainder is unexplained. The V and J calls and clone size are taken from that table; D and trimming were inferred from the DNA. The sample records over 150,000 clones, around 73% of which are singletons. The ten largest make up approximately 5.1% of the sample.

Paper-wide results and their limitations: A few of the identified cytomegalovirus-associated TCR beta chains were confirmed in vitro to be specific for cytomegalovirus antigens. In a later analysis, 15,000 to 20,000 TCR beta sequences were associated with specific HLA alleles at a false discovery rate of 0.05. Sequencing depth was assumed to be roughly uniform across donors in the presence/absence analyses, though that assumption may not hold. The classifier was reported to diagnose cytomegalovirus status with high specificity and sensitivity in both the original cohort and the validation cohort. In the study, 150 to 200 TCR beta chains were listed as associated with cytomegalovirus. In an earlier analysis of more than 500 of the donors, most TCR beta V segments appeared in productive rearrangements about 87% or about 30% of the time, broadly matching IMGT annotations. Because counts were too low, roughly 18 rarely observed V segments, including chromosome 9 orphons, were left out of the earlier analysis of a few hundred of the donors. In a later analysis, HLA-associated TCR beta chains showed more clonal expansion and lower generation probabilities than non-associated chains that were equally common. CMV serostatus was the only immune exposure information available for the cohort. It was suggested by the authors that the approach could potentially be generalized to other disease states and immunological phenotypes. In a later analysis, TCR association rates were found to vary across HLA loci, with the most associated TCRs seen for DRB1 alleles and the fewest for HLA-C alleles. While some public TCRs were present in many individuals, most TCR sequences turned up only very rarely across donors. In a later analysis, most CMV-associated TCR beta chains were found to appear HLA-restricted, with HLA associations seemingly driven largely by CMV exposure. The cohort was sequenced for TCR beta chains only, and without alpha or paired-chain data the features that could be detected were limited. Linkage disequilibrium might explain the correlated functional status among segregating V segments, but an unknown experimental factor could not be excluded. Compared with the roughly 600-donor mean, donors in an Asian-associated ancestry cluster had fewer N-insertions in productive TCRs, according to a later genetic analysis. A cluster of highly shared sequence variants was judged likely to be a technical artifact of the sequencing pipeline. A further reported finding was that TCR beta sequences accurately predicted the HLA-A and HLA-B alleles for most subjects in the first cohort. Several of the top co-occurrence clusters appeared to be linked to parvovirus B19, influenza, CMV and Epstein-Barr virus, according to a later analysis. The 87-base-pair reads could not distinguish some IMGT-functional V segments, including TRBV6-2 and TRBV6-3, so those segments were excluded. Because HLA typing was missing for some donors at each locus, association tests included only the typed subset. An association between a missense DCLRE1C variant and V-gene and J-gene trimming of TCR beta chains was found in a later genetic analysis and replicated in an independent cohort. Strong co-occurrence of HLA alleles, especially DR and DQ, made assigning TCR associations to individual alleles difficult.

In total, just over 650 healthy bone marrow donors made up the cohort. Cohort members were all nominally healthy when sampled, although unrecorded immune exposures were likely present. The donor tested CMV seropositive and was one of the 289 seropositive cohort members. Each donor provided a peripheral blood sample, and peripheral blood mononuclear cells were used for TCR beta sequencing. Genomic DNA extraction from the blood cell samples was performed with the Qiagen DNeasy Blood Extraction Kit. V lost 3 bases and J lost 4 bases; the stretch between them is 14 bases long. The CDR3 holds 15 amino acids from the cysteine to the phenylalanine. Solely the CDR3 DNA is kept, with 45 bases framed from the first base. CDR1 and CDR2 were assigned from the germline V gene (reference sequence) as SGHNT and YYREEE.

The sequencing sample was made of PBMCs. The sequence derives from a young woman in good health and CMV-seropositive. The chain is encoded by TRBV5-4 joined to TRBJ1-3, and the D gene may be TRBD1, 5 bases matching. The DNA sequence is TGTGCCAGCAGCTACCAGGGTGGCGCCGGAAACACCATATATTTT. The resulting protein is CASSYQGGAGNTIYF.